This paragraph reports one T cell receptor (beta chain). Patients who had received treatment within the previous three months were excluded. The CDR3 has 16 residues. Germline CDR1 and CDR2: SEHNR and FQNEAQ (reference sequence). V lost 4 bases to trimming and J lost 0 bases, with 13 bases between them. This sample is part of a study of resident and recirculating memory T cells in vitiligo. Using immunoSEQ multiplex PCR, the repertoire was profiled, and TCRdb retains in-frame clones only, with some absent. The data show tens of thousands of clones, with roughly 90% seen just once and 4.9% held by the top ten.

This receptor was obtained from a male donor with vitiligo. This chain joins TRBV7-9 and TRBJ1-3; D gene unclear. The sample consisted of blood. DNA for the CDR3: TGTGCCAGCAGCTCGGGGAAACAGTTCTCTGGAAACACCATATATTTT. Translated, it gives CASSSGKQFSGNTIYF. The full variable domain, its missing parts supplied by reference TRBV7-9 and TRBJ1-3, is DTGVSQNPRHKITKRGQNVTFRCDPISEHNRLYWYRQTLGQGPEFLTYFQNEAQLEKSRLLSDRFSAERPKGSFSTLEIQRTEQGDSAMYLCASSSGKQFSGNTIYFGEGSWLTVV.